This T cell receptor (beta chain) was sequenced for a study of T cells after yellow fever vaccination. The 5'RACE template-switching step produced TCR cDNA and added a universal primer site and UMIs. In TCRdb, the 5' RACE reads were re-called with MiXCR into one record per CDR3 protein. This sample has roughly 320,000 distinct CDR3 sequences, with around 10% found just once. The CDR3 has 15 residues. V dropped 1 base and J dropped 7 bases, with 14 bases sitting between them. Per germline, CDR1 SGHDN and CDR2 FVKESK. Sequenced here: CD4+ T cells sorted from PBMCs, sampled 45 days after the yellow fever booster vaccination. The sequence came from a young man who received the YFV17D yellow fever vaccine. The J gene is TRBJ2-1, the V gene TRBV14; D is unresolved. This CDR3 reads CASSQVFGFGNEQFF. The CDR3 bases are TGTGCCAGCAGCCAAGTATTCGGTTTTGGTAATGAGCAGTTCTTC.